Detailed here is one T cell receptor (beta chain). This entry comes from a study of blood T cell repertoires in COVID-19. Study background: T cells, B-cell-depleted T cells, or PBMCs supplied cDNA or gDNA.

Sequencing was performed with immunoSEQ multiplex PCR; in TCRdb, only in-frame clones are kept and a portion is missing. The repertoire includes 310,000 or so clones, 87% of them detected once, and approximately 9.3% sits in the top ten. A Seattle source enrolled patients during active infection and followed them longitudinally. After removal of 4 bases from V and 7 bases from J, the junction contained 8 bases not matched to a gene. Per the germline V gene, CDR1 is SGDLS and CDR2 is YYNGEE. The CDR3 spans 15 residues. Sequenced sample: peripheral blood. The receptor's source is a man aged 30 to 45 with COVID-19, enrolled during active disease. The V gene is TRBV9, the J gene TRBJ2-1; 10 nucleotides line up with TRBD2. This chain's CDR3 is CASSQAGGPGNEQFF. The CDR3 coding sequence is TGTGCCAGCAGCCAAGCGGGAGGGCCAGGGAATGAGCAGTTCTTC.